Each of the 18 T cell receptor beta chains below was sequenced from the same sample in a study of blood T cell repertoires in COVID-19. This table comes from immunoSEQ multiplex PCR, and its TCRdb copy is limited to in-frame clones, with some not included. The sample gives approximately 110,000 clones, 70% to 90% of which show up once; roughly 1.4% is in the top ten. The sample consisted of peripheral blood. These receptor sequences come from a man between 35 and 55 years old with acute or convalescent COVID-19.

V and J are TRBV5-1 and TRBJ1-2; D gene uncertain. Germline CDR1 reads SGHRS; CDR2 reads YFSETQ. With 0 bases removed from V and 2 bases from J, the gap between germline ends came to 14 bases. CDR3 length equals 16 residues. CDR3 amino acids: CASSLVPGPVNYGYTF. CDR3 DNA sequence: TGCGCCAGCAGCTTGGTCCCAGGCCCAGTGAACTATGGCTACACCTTC.

The chain employs TRBV2 and TRBJ1-4, with D possibly being TRBD1 (5 bases). Trimming shortened V by 2 bases and J by 8 bases, and 12 bases separated the two germline ends. CDR3 length: 14 residues. Germline-derived CDR1 and CDR2 are SNHLY and FYNNEI. CDR3 sequence: CASSERGFREKLFF. In DNA form, the CDR3 reads TGTGCCAGCAGTGAAAGGGGATTTCGGGAAAAACTGTTTTTT.

The chain recombines TRBV5-1 with TRBJ1-1; D perhaps matches TRBD1 (5 bases). Germline V gene sequence: CDR1 SGHRS, CDR2 YFSETQ. V lost 4 bases and J 0 bases, leaving 10 bases between the germline ends. The CDR3 runs 14 residues. The CDR3 region is CASSGGSLNTEAFF. The CDR3 nucleotides read TGCGCCAGCAGCGGGGGGAGTCTGAACACTGAAGCTTTCTTT.

The sample holds one count of this clone. The V and J genes are TRBV4-2 and TRBJ1-3; D unresolved. Trimming took 1 base from V and 0 from J, leaving 19 bases between them. This CDR3 comprises 19 residues. CDR1 and CDR2 (germline): LGHNA, YNFKEQ. CDR3 sequence: CASSQAGSVRTSSGNTIYF. CDR3 in DNA: TGTGCCAGCAGCCAAGCCGGGAGCGTACGTACGAGCTCTGGAAACACCATATATTTT.

This clone has just a few counts. The chain has TRBV2 and TRBJ1-6; the match to TRBD1 covers 10 bases. The junction had 6 bases not matched to a gene; V was cut back by 6 bases and J by 7 bases. Germline CDR1 reads SNHLY; CDR2 reads FYNNEI. CDR3 length: 15 amino acids. The CDR3 DNA reads as TGTGCCAGCAGGAGGATGGACAGGGGGAATTCACCCCTCCACTTT. Amino acids: CASRRMDRGNSPLHF.

The chain joins TRBV4-1 to TRBJ2-3, with 10 bases fitting TRBD2. V shed 4 bases, J shed 1 base, and the junction held 5 bases outside the gene matches. The CDR3 has 16 residues. Germline V lookup: CDR1 MGHRA, CDR2 YSYEKL. The chain's CDR3 is CASSLGGLARTDTQYF. Here the CDR3 DNA reads TGCGCCAGCAGCCTTGGGGGACTAGCGCGCACAGATACGCAGTATTTT.

The rearrangement joins TRBV5-3 to TRBJ1-5, with 8 bases identical to TRBD1. Being an ORF, TRBV5-3 has a function that is uncertain. The CDR3 is 15 amino acids. Here the CDR3 reads CAPYDPDRADQPQHF. The CDR3 region has the DNA TGTGCGCCTTATGACCCGGACAGGGCGGATCAGCCCCAGCATTTT.

The chain uses TRBV7-9 and TRBJ2-1, with D tentatively TRBD2 (5 bases). Germline CDR1 is SEHNR and CDR2 is FQNEAQ (reference sequence). V shed 8 bases and J shed 10 bases, with 21 bases lying between them. The CDR3 is 14 amino acids. CDR3 protein: CASQPRARVEEQFF. The CDR3 nucleotides are TGTGCCAGCCAACCGAGGGCTCGAGTCGAGGAGCAGTTCTTC.

The chain joins TRBV7-2 to TRBJ1-1; D unclear. The V end lost 1 base, the J end lost 3 bases, and 12 bases lay between the germline ends. CDR1 is SGHTA and CDR2 is FQGNSA in the germline V gene. This CDR3 is 15 amino acids long. CDR3 region: CASSLETGRDTEAFF. The DNA of the CDR3 is TGTGCCAGCAGCTTAGAGACGGGTAGAGACACTGAAGCTTTCTTT.

The gene calls are TRBV18 and TRBJ1-2; D gene unclear. Germline V gene sequence: CDR1 KGHSH, CDR2 LQKENI. CDR3 length: 14 amino acids. Trimming removed 1 base at V and 2 bases at J, with 8 bases between. This CDR3 reads CASSPRQANYGYTF. In nucleotides, the CDR3 is TGTGCCAGCTCACCACGCCAGGCGAACTATGGCTACACCTTC.

The chain joins TRBV5-1 to TRBJ2-3; D perhaps matches TRBD1 (5 bases). Looked up from germline, CDR1 is SGHRS and CDR2 is YFSETQ. Trimming shortened V by 0 bases and J by 6 bases, and 11 bases separated the two germline ends. The CDR3 length is 14 residues. CDR3 sequence: CASSLGQGFDTQYF. The CDR3 nucleotides read TGCGCCAGCAGCTTGGGTCAGGGATTTGATACGCAGTATTTT.

V gene TRBV6-5 combines with J gene TRBJ2-2, with 7 bases identical to TRBD1. Looked up from germline, CDR1 is MNHEY and CDR2 is SVGAGI. Trimming took 6 bases from V and 3 from J; bases not matched to a gene: 7. This CDR3 spans 15 amino acids. DNA of the CDR3: TGTGCCAGCAGGACAGGGTGGGCGGACACCGGGGAGCTGTTTTTT. It specifies CASRTGWADTGELFF.

The V and J genes are TRBV2 and TRBJ1-2; 7 nucleotides match TRBD1. CDR3 length: 13 amino acids. Germline V gives CDR1 SNHLY, CDR2 FYNNEI. Trimming removed 8 bases from V and 3 bases from J; junction bases left unmatched: 6. The CDR3 loop reads CASSRTGDYGYTF. The DNA of the CDR3 is TGTGCCAGCTCCAGGACAGGCGACTATGGCTACACCTTC.

This chain connects TRBV3-1 (or the pseudogene TRBV3-2) to TRBJ2-1; TRBD1 agrees at 8 bases. Germline trimming cut 4 bases from V and 8 bases from J; bases unmatched to any gene: 4. CDR3 length equals 13 residues. Germline loops: CDR1 LGHDT, CDR2 YNNKEL (reference sequence). CDR3 in DNA: TGTGCCAGCAGCCGACAGGGGTCGGATGAGCAGTTCTTC. Protein product: CASSRQGSDEQFF.

This clone has only a few counts. The J gene is TRBJ1-6, the V gene TRBV19; perhaps TRBD1 as D (5 bases). V was clipped by 7 bases and J by 7 bases, with 26 bases between them. From germline, CDR1 is LNHDA and CDR2 SQIVND (reference sequence). The CDR3 length is 18 residues. CDR3 amino acids: CASTPKGGEARRNSPLHF. For the CDR3, the DNA is TGTGCCAGTACTCCCAAAGGAGGGGAGGCCCGACGGAATTCACCCCTCCACTTT.

This chain uses TRBV6-5 with TRBJ1-3, with D perhaps TRBD1 (6 bases). V shed 6 bases and J shed 0 bases, with 9 bases lying between them. This CDR3 comprises 14 residues. Germline CDR1 reads MNHEY; CDR2 reads SVGAGI. The DNA for the CDR3 is TGTGCCAGCAGCTCAGGGGACTCTGGAAACACCATATATTTT. Translation gives CASSSGDSGNTIYF.

The chain uses TRBV10-2 and TRBJ2-1; weak D call: TRBD1 (6 bases). V lost 10 bases and J lost 7, with 17 bases in between. There are 13 residues in the CDR3. Per the germline V gene, CDR1 is WSHSY and CDR2 is SAAADI. The CDR3 sequence: CATMITQGNEQFF. The CDR3, as DNA: TGCGCCACCATGATTACCCAGGGGAATGAGCAGTTCTTC.

V and J are TRBV10-3 and TRBJ2-5; the D gene is possibly TRBD1 (5 bases). Germline CDR1 ENHRY, CDR2 SYGVKD. The V end was cut by 4 bases, the J end by 4 bases, with 13 bases between. This CDR3 region has 14 residues. For the CDR3, the DNA is TGTGCCATCAGTGCAAAGGGGCACGGAGAGACCCAGTACTTC. Its translation: CAISAKGHGETQYF.